These T cell receptor beta chains were read from a single sample in a study of molecular identifiers for immune sequencing clone quantification. MiXCR, run by TCRdb on the PCR reads, gives a single entry per CDR3 protein. The sample lists about 640,000 distinct CDR3 sequences; approximately 20% were seen once. Sequencing was done on a sample of naive CD8+ T cells from blood, with Jurkat cell RNA spiked in. The receptor source for this set is a human donor in good health. Some libraries in this study had Jurkat cell RNA spiked in. Each CDR3 is given with its conserved first and last residue. A D gene is named only where the DNA matches it firmly. Clone sizes are given selectively: once, few, many, or a class where the clone is expanded.

clone_size | j_call | v_call | d_call | cdr3_nt | cdr3_aa
. | TRBJ2-5 | TRBV11-3 | . | TGTGCCAGCAGCCTACGGACTGAAGGGACCCAGTACTTC | CASSLRTEGTQYF
many | TRBJ2-5 | TRBV21-1 | . | TGTGCCAGCAGCCAAAATTTGGGACAGGTTAACCAAGAGACCCAGTACTTC | CASSQNLGQVNQETQYF
many | TRBJ1-1 | TRBV4-1 | TRBD1 | TGCGCCAGCAGCACTAGGACAGGACTGAACACTGAAGCTTTCTTT | CASSTRTGLNTEAFF
few | TRBJ1-5 | TRBV20-1 | . | TGCAGTGCTAGAGATACGGATTCGCCGTGGGTTAGCAATCAGCCCCAGCATTTT | CSARDTDSPWVSNQPQHF
many | TRBJ2-6 | TRBV19 | . | TGTGCCAGTAGTATTATCGGTGGGGCCAACGTCCTGACTTTC | CASSIIGGANVLTF
many | TRBJ2-3 | TRBV25-1 | TRBD1 | TGTGCCAGCACAGACAGGGGGATAACAGATACGCAGTATTTT | CASTDRGITDTQYF
many | TRBJ2-1 | TRBV27 | TRBD2 | TGTGCCAGCAGTTTAGGGACTAGTTGGGGCAATGAGCAGTTCTTC | CASSLGTSWGNEQFF
many | TRBJ2-7 | TRBV5-4 | . | TGTGCCAGCAGCTGGGCCCGTGGGGAGCAGTACTTC | CASSWARGEQYF
few | TRBJ2-7 | TRBV4-1 | . | TGCGCCAGCAGCCAATCGGCCCAAACCTACGAGCAGTACTTC | CASSQSAQTYEQYF
many | TRBJ2-3 | TRBV4-1 | . | TGCGCCAGCAGCCGGGGACGGTACAGCGATACGCAGTATTTT | CASSRGRYSDTQYF
many | TRBJ1-5 | TRBV6-2/TRBV6-3 | TRBD1 | TGTGCCAGCAGTTACCTACAGGGGGAAGTTGATCAGCCCCAGCATTTT | CASSYLQGEVDQPQHF
. | TRBJ2-7 | TRBV20-1 | . | TGCAGTGCTAGAGCCCCCCGGGACTCCCACTCCTACGAGCAGTACTTC | CSARAPRDSHSYEQYF
many | TRBJ2-2 | TRBV27 | TRBD2 | TGTGCCAGCAGTTTGGCGGGAGTCATCGGCACCGGGGAGCTGTTTTTT | CASSLAGVIGTGELFF
many | TRBJ2-5 | TRBV12-3/TRBV12-4 | TRBD2 | TGTGCCAGCAGCACCGGGACTAGCGACGAGACCCAGTACTTC | CASSTGTSDETQYF
few | TRBJ2-3 | TRBV28 | TRBD2 | TGTGCCAGCAGTAGTCGACTAGCGGAGGATACGGCAGATACGCAGTATTTT | CASSSRLAEDTADTQYF
few | TRBJ2-3 | TRBV12-3/TRBV12-4 | TRBD2 | TGTGCCAGCGGGCCTTCGATGGGAGCGGGGAGATTGCAGTATTTT | CASGPSMGAGRLQYF
few | TRBJ2-5 | TRBV9 | . | TGTGCCAGCAGCGTAGCCAGGGGACATACGTACCAAGAGACCCAGTACTTC | CASSVARGHTYQETQYF
. | TRBJ2-5 | TRBV4-1 | . | TGCGCCAGCAGCCAAGGGGGCGATAACCAAGAGACCCAGTACTTC | CASSQGGDNQETQYF
many | TRBJ1-4 | TRBV18 | . | TGTGCCAGCTCACCGCGGGTGATGGATGAAAAACTGTTTTTT | CASSPRVMDEKLFF
many | TRBJ2-3 | TRBV2 | TRBD2 | TGTGCCAGCACCCTAGGGACTAGCGGGGGCACAGATACGCAGTATTTT | CASTLGTSGGTDTQYF
. | TRBJ2-7 | TRBV4-1 | TRBD2 | TGCGCCAGCAGCCACCCGGATAGCGGGAGAGGTTACGAGCAGTACTTC | CASSHPDSGRGYEQYF
. | TRBJ2-7 | TRBV19 | TRBD1 | TGTGCCACCCAGGGACAGGGGGCTCACGAGCAGTACTTC | CATQGQGAHEQYF
many | TRBJ2-7 | TRBV5-1 | . | TGCGCCAGCAGCTGGACAGCAATTTCCTCCTACGAGCAGTACTTC | CASSWTAISSYEQYF
many | TRBJ2-7 | TRBV27 | TRBD2 | TGTGCCAACGAACCGGGGGGGGATTACTTC | CANEPGGDYF
. | TRBJ2-1 | TRBV20-1 | TRBD2 | TGCAGTGCTACCAACGACGGGAAATCCGGGACTAGCGGGGGTGCCCTCTACAATGAGCAGTTCTTC | CSATNDGKSGTSGGALYNEQFF
many | TRBJ2-7 | TRBV6-5 | TRBD1 | TGTGCCAGCAGTTACGCGAGAGGGGGCCTCTACGAGCAGTACTTC | CASSYARGGLYEQYF
. | TRBJ2-1 | TRBV27 | TRBD2 | TGTGCCAGCAGTGGACTAGGCAATGAGCAGTTCTTC | CASSGLGNEQFF
many | TRBJ1-5 | TRBV5-6 | . | TGTGCCAGCAGCTTGTATCAGGGGCAGCCCCAGCATTTT | CASSLYQGQPQHF
. | TRBJ1-1 | TRBV20-1 | . | TGCAGTGCTAGAGATTTCACAGAGAACACTGAAGCTTTCTTT | CSARDFTENTEAFF
many | TRBJ2-3 | TRBV4-1 | . | TGCGCCAGCAGCCAAGTCTCAGGTAGCCGAGATACGCAGTATTTT | CASSQVSGSRDTQYF
. | TRBJ1-4 | TRBV4-3 | . | TGCGCCAGCAGCCAAGATCTCCGCCAGAGCGAAAAACTGTTTTTT | CASSQDLRQSEKLFF
many | TRBJ2-7 | TRBV29-1 | . | TGCAGCGTTGCCGATGGGGAAACCTACGAGCAGTACTTC | CSVADGETYEQYF
few | TRBJ2-7 | TRBV10-3 | . | TGTGCCATCAGGAACCCGGGGGCAATCGATAACGAGCAGTACTTC | CAIRNPGAIDNEQYF
few | TRBJ2-1 | TRBV11-2 | TRBD2 | TGTGCCAGCAGCTTAGAACCTCTAGCGGTCTACAATGAGCAGTTCTTC | CASSLEPLAVYNEQFF
. | TRBJ2-2 | TRBV5-4 | . | TGTGCCAGCAGCTTTAATTTCGGGGAGCTGTTTTTT | CASSFNFGELFF
. | TRBJ2-3 | TRBV20-1 | TRBD2 | TGCAGTGCGAGGGACTACCTCGGCACAGATACGCAGTATTTT | CSARDYLGTDTQYF
many | TRBJ1-1 | TRBV7-8 | . | TGTGCCAGCAGCTATCCCCTCAACACTGAAGCTTTCTTT | CASSYPLNTEAFF
. | TRBJ2-1 | TRBV20-1 | TRBD2 | TGCAGTGCTAGAGATTCCCCTGCGAGCGGGGAGGCCAATGAGCAGTTCTTC | CSARDSPASGEANEQFF
few | TRBJ2-7 | TRBV4-1 | . | TGCGCCAGCAACCAAATACCAGGAGGCGAGCAGTACTTC | CASNQIPGGEQYF
many | TRBJ2-5 | TRBV5-6 | . | TGTGCCAGCAGCAGCGGGACAGGAGGGGCAGAGACCCAGTACTTC | CASSSGTGGAETQYF
many | TRBJ1-1 | TRBV5-1 | . | TGTGCCAGCAGCTTAGCCGCGATGAACACTGAAGCTTTCTTT | CASSLAAMNTEAFF
. | TRBJ1-5 | TRBV15 | . | TGTGCCACCAGCGGGGGTCATAGCAATCAGCCCCAGCATTTT | CATSGGHSNQPQHF
many | TRBJ2-3 | TRBV20-1 | TRBD2 | TGCAGTGCTAGAGATCGGGCTAGCGGGAGTTACACAGATACGCAGTATTTT | CSARDRASGSYTDTQYF
many | TRBJ2-7 | TRBV30 | TRBD2 | TGTGCCTGGAGCTCCGAGCGGGATCGCTCCTACGAGCAGTACTTC | CAWSSERDRSYEQYF
many | TRBJ2-5 | TRBV21-1 | . | TGTGCCAGCAGCAAAGTTCGGACAGCGGCGAAAGAGACCCAGTACTTC | CASSKVRTAAKETQYF
many | TRBJ2-3 | TRBV18 | . | TGTGCCAGCTCACCACAGGACGGGTCTAGCACAGATACGCAGTATTTT | CASSPQDGSSTDTQYF
few | TRBJ1-4 | TRBV10-2 | . | TGCGCCAGCAGTGATCCCGGGGCAGTGAGTGTAAAACTGTTTTTT | CASSDPGAVSVKLFF
. | TRBJ2-7 | TRBV27 | TRBD2 | TGTGCCAGCAGATGGAGCGGGGCGGCCCATGAGCAGTACTTC | CASRWSGAAHEQYF
many | TRBJ2-3 | TRBV12-3/TRBV12-4 | TRBD2 | TGTGCCAGCAGAGGCTTTAACGACGGACTAGCTAACACAGATACGCAGTATTTT | CASRGFNDGLANTDTQYF
. | TRBJ1-2 | TRBV27 | TRBD1 | TGTGCCAGCAGTTCGTTCCGGACAGGAGGCGGCTACACCTTC | CASSSFRTGGGYTF
. | TRBJ1-3 | TRBV5-3 | . | TGTGCCAGCAGATATGAATGGCACTCCGGAGACACCATACATTTT | CASRYEWHSGDTIHF
many | TRBJ2-1 | TRBV6-5 | . | TGTGCCAGCAGTTCGACTGGGGGTGAGCAGTTCTTC | CASSSTGGEQFF